Below, 2 T cell receptor beta chains from the same sample are listed, as sequenced in a study of blood T cell repertoires in COVID-19. Sequencing used immunoSEQ multiplex PCR; TCRdb keeps in-frame clones, though not all of them. The sample comprises fewer than 200,000 clones, about 85% of which are singletons, and around 25% rests with the top ten. The sample was peripheral blood. The receptors come from a man in his 60s with acute or convalescent COVID-19.

The chain employs TRBV2 and TRBJ1-1; the match to TRBD1 covers 7 bases. The V gene end was trimmed by 4 bases and the J gene end by 5 bases; junction bases not matched to a gene: 4. Germline V CDR1 and CDR2: SNHLY, FYNNEI. The CDR3 spans 13 residues. CDR3 sequence reads: CASSAGGRTEAFF. CDR3 DNA sequence: TGTGCCAGCAGTGCAGGGGGTCGGACTGAAGCTTTCTTT. Full variable domain (outside the CDR3, taken from reference TRBV2 and TRBJ1-1): EPEVTQTPSHQVTQMGQEVILRCVPISNHLYFYWYRQILGQKVEFLVSFYNNEISEKSEIFDDQFSVERPDGSNFTLKIRSTKLEDSAMYFCASSAGGRTEAFFGQGTRLTVV.

The chain has TRBV7-3 and TRBJ1-2; TRBD1 matches 10 bases. CDR1 is SGHTA, CDR2 FQGTGA, per germline. CDR3 length: 15 amino acids. V was pared by 2 bases and J by 2 bases, with 2 bases of the junction left unmatched. This chain's CDR3 is CASSLPGQGNYGYTF. CDR3 bases: TGTGCCAGCAGCTTACCGGGACAGGGGAACTATGGCTACACCTTC.